This T cell receptor (beta chain) was recorded in a study of blood T cell repertoires in COVID-19. Seattle patients were enrolled during active infection and followed longitudinally. The CDR3 length is 15 residues. Germline assignment: CDR1 LNHNV and CDR2 YYDKDF (reference sequence). The V segment lost 0 bases and the J segment 5 bases; nucleotides outside the gene matches: 4. Original data processing: Amplification of reference gene primers was used by the study to estimate nucleated cell counts. Clones were read by immunoSEQ multiplex PCR, and TCRdb kept only the in-frame ones, dropping some. V and J calls and clone size are copied from that table; D and trimming were computed from the DNA. The sample has more than 300,000 clones, approximately 89% seen once.

The clonotype comes from a woman younger than 45 with COVID-19, enrolled during active disease. Input material: peripheral blood. The chain recombines TRBV15 with TRBJ2-5; 9 bases fit TRBD2. The CDR3 reads CATSREPAGGETQYF. DNA of the CDR3: TGTGCCACCAGCAGAGAACCGGCGGGGGGGGAGACCCAGTACTTC.